These T cell receptor beta chains were read from a single sample in a study of shared T cell receptors in the human thymus. The protocol was immunoSEQ multiplex PCR, while the TCRdb copy is restricted to in-frame clones and leaves out a portion. Of 650,000 to 950,000 clones in the sample, around 85% were seen once. These data also featured in a second study, about human thymus T cells.

What was sequenced was thymocytes. Every receptor here comes from a girl under three years old with a congenital heart defect. CDR3s include the opening cysteine and the closing phenylalanine or tryptophan. A D gene is named only where the DNA matches it firmly. Only some rows state a clone size, as once, few, many or a class for expanded clones.

clone size | J gene | D gene | V gene | CDR3 DNA | CDR3 protein
. | TRBJ1-1 | TRBD1 | TRBV5-4 | TGTGCCAGCAGCTCGACAGGGGGTCCCTACACTGAAGCTTTCTTT | CASSSTGGPYTEAFF
. | TRBJ1-4 | TRBD1 | TRBV5-1 | TGCGCCAGCAGCTTGAACAGGGGGGAGAATGAAAAACTGTTTTTT | CASSLNRGENEKLFF
. | TRBJ2-1 | TRBD1 | TRBV14 | TGTGCCAGCAGCCAAGATGAGGTACGGTGGACAGGGGTAGCGGATGAGCAGTTCTTC | CASSQDEVRWTGVADEQFF
. | TRBJ2-7 | TRBD2 | TRBV10-2 | TGCGCCAGCAGTGAGTCGACTAGCGGGGGGACTTACTACGAGCAGTACTTC | CASSESTSGGTYYEQYF
. | TRBJ1-1 | TRBD1 | TRBV6-1 | TGTGCCAGCAGTGAAGGAGCCGCCGGGACAGGGAACACTGAAGCTTTCTTT | CASSEGAAGTGNTEAFF
once | TRBJ2-5 | . | TRBV21-1 | TGTGCCAGCAGCTCCCTAGGAGGGCAGGGGGCTATCGAGGGCCACCAAGAGACCCAGTACTTC | CASSSLGGQGAIEGHQETQYF
. | TRBJ1-1 | . | TRBV6-1 | TGTGCCAGCAGTCTCAGGTTAAGACTCTTT | CASSLRLRLF
few | TRBJ1-1 | . | TRBV27 | TGTGCCAGCAGTCTAACAGGAAACACTGAAGCTTTCTTT | CASSLTGNTEAFF
. | TRBJ2-1 | TRBD1 | TRBV5-1 | TGCGCCAGCAGCCGACAGGGATTCTCCTACAATGAGCAGTTCTTC | CASSRQGFSYNEQFF
. | TRBJ1-6 | . | TRBV6-6 | TGTGCCATCCGCGGGTTGGCCCTCCACTTT | CAIRGLALHF
. | TRBJ2-3 | . | TRBV28 | TGTGCCAGCAGTCTACTAGCTCGGAGCACAGATACGCAGTATTTT | CASSLLARSTDTQYF
. | TRBJ1-3 | TRBD1 | TRBV7-9 | TGTGCCAGCAGACCGGACAGGGGGCATGGAAACACCATATATTTT | CASRPDRGHGNTIYF
. | TRBJ2-2 | . | TRBV27 | TGTGCCAGCTCAGACAAGGAAGACACCGGGGAGCTGTTTTTT | CASSDKEDTGELFF
. | TRBJ1-2 | . | TRBV18 | TGTGCCAGCTCACCGCAGTGGGCAGCTAACTATGGCTACACCTTC | CASSPQWAANYGYTF
. | TRBJ2-2 | TRBD1 | TRBV5-4 | TGTGCCAGCAGCTTTGGGCAGGGGGTGGACGGGGAGCTGTTTTTT | CASSFGQGVDGELFF
. | TRBJ1-1 | TRBD1 | TRBV6-5 | TGTGCCAGCAGTTGGGGACAGGGGGCGAGGGAAGCTTTCTTT | CASSWGQGAREAFF
. | TRBJ1-3 | . | TRBV7-9 | TGTGCCAGCAGCTTAGTAGGAGACTCTGGAAACACCATATATTTT | CASSLVGDSGNTIYF
. | TRBJ1-2 | TRBD1 | TRBV18 | TGTGCCAGCTCACGAGGACAGGGCGGACTTCTTGATGGCTACACCTTC | CASSRGQGGLLDGYTF
. | TRBJ1-2 | . | TRBV14 | TGTGCCAGCAGCGTACGTTCCGGGACTGACTATGGCTACACCTTC | CASSVRSGTDYGYTF
. | TRBJ2-3 | TRBD2 | TRBV5-1 | TGCGCCAGCCAGCGGGGCTCTAGCACAGATACGCAGTATTTT | CASQRGSSTDTQYF
. | TRBJ1-2 | TRBD1 | TRBV10-3 | TGTGCCATCCTATCGCGGACAGGGGGTAACTATGGCTACACCTTC | CAILSRTGGNYGYTF
. | TRBJ1-1 | . | TRBV7-9 | TGTGCCAGCAGCTTATACGTGGGGGGAACGAACACTGAAGCTTTCTTT | CASSLYVGGTNTEAFF
. | TRBJ2-3 | . | TRBV2 | TGTGCCAGCAGTGAAAGGGGGAGACGGACAGATATCACAGATACGCAGTATTTT | CASSERGRRTDITDTQYF
. | TRBJ2-1 | TRBD1 | TRBV9 | TGTGCCAGCAGCGACCCGGGACAGGGTCTAATAGGTGAGCAGTTCTTC | CASSDPGQGLIGEQFF
. | TRBJ1-5 | TRBD1 | TRBV9 | TGTGCCAGCGGACAGGGCAATCAGCCCCAGCATTTT | CASGQGNQPQHF
. | TRBJ2-3 | . | TRBV27 | TGTGCCAGCAGTTTACAAGTTGCCTCATCTATGACAGATACGCAGTATTTT | CASSLQVASSMTDTQYF
. | TRBJ2-7 | . | TRBV7-6 | TGTGCCAGTGTCAGGGGCTACGAGCAGTACTTC | CASVRGYEQYF
. | TRBJ2-3 | TRBD2 | TRBV4-1 | TGCGCCAGCAGCTACGGGGGGGCTCGCACAGATACGCAGTATTTT | CASSYGGARTDTQYF
. | TRBJ1-1 | . | TRBV12-5 | TGTGCTAGTGGTTTTGAGTTGGACACTGAAGCTTTCTTT | CASGFELDTEAFF
. | TRBJ1-1 | . | TRBV30 | TGTGCCTGGAGTAAAAGGACAGAAGCTTTCTTT | CAWSKRTEAFF
. | TRBJ2-7 | . | TRBV10-3 | TGTGCCATCAGTGAGTCTCACCCTTCCAGCGGTGCCATCTACGAGCAGTACTTC | CAISESHPSSGAIYEQYF
. | TRBJ1-5 | . | TRBV4-1 | TGCGCCAGCAGCCAAGGAGGGAAAAGTCAGCCCCAGCATTTT | CASSQGGKSQPQHF
. | TRBJ1-6 | . | TRBV19 | TGTGCCAGTAATACAGGGTTGAATAATTCACCCCTCCACTTT | CASNTGLNNSPLHF
. | TRBJ1-2 | . | TRBV7-8 | TGTGCCAGCAGCTTAGACAGGGCATTGTATGGCTACACCTTC | CASSLDRALYGYTF
. | TRBJ2-3 | . | TRBV5-3 | TGTGCCAGAAGCTACAAGGGGGAAGATACGCAGTATTTT | CARSYKGEDTQYF
. | TRBJ1-5 | TRBD1 | TRBV27 | TGTGCCAGCAGTTCGCTTCAGGGGGCTAATCAGCCCCAGCATTTT | CASSSLQGANQPQHF
. | TRBJ1-2 | TRBD1 | TRBV4-1 | TGCGCCAGCAACACAGGTAGGGACAGGGCGAATGGCTACACCTTC | CASNTGRDRANGYTF